This paragraph covers one T cell receptor beta chain sequence. Its antigen is as yet unknown. It was through 5'RACE template switching that TCR cDNA was made, with a universal primer site and UMIs added. In TCRdb, the 5' RACE reads were re-called with MiXCR into one record per CDR3 protein. The sample consists of roughly 110,000 distinct CDR3 sequences, 7.5% to 9.5% of them appearing once. The sample belongs to a study of T cells after yellow fever vaccination. Study information: It was SMART-Seq v4 Ultra Low Input that prepared the fractions with low cell numbers. Study-wide results and limits: The appearance of a small share of clonotypes in both CD4 and CD8 compartments was observed.

This CDR3 has 14 amino acids. The germline CDR1 and CDR2 sequences are SQVTM and ANQGSEA. J gave up 2 bases and V 5 bases, and 7 bases lay outside the gene matches. The TCR originated in a man aged 25 to 40 who received the YFV17D yellow fever vaccine. The chain recombines TRBV29-1 with TRBJ2-7; TRBD2 matches 9 bases. The material was CD8+ T cells sorted from PBMCs, obtained 45 days after the yellow fever booster vaccination. CDR3 DNA sequence: TGCAGCGTTTCGGCGGGAGGGTTTCCCTACGAGCAGTACTTC. It codes for CSVSAGGFPYEQYF.